The present TCR beta chain was sequenced within a study of blood T cell repertoires in COVID-19. Looked up from germline, CDR1 is LNHDA and CDR2 is SQIVND (reference sequence). Trimming took off 2 bases at V and 0 bases at J, with 2 bases between the two ends. This CDR3 has 13 amino acids. Using immunoSEQ multiplex PCR, the repertoire was profiled, and TCRdb retains in-frame clones only, with some absent. The sample holds about 440,000 clones, 90% seen once. This receptor was taken from a man between 18 and 29 years old who had recovered from COVID-19. V and J are TRBV19 and TRBJ1-3; D is undetermined. Sequenced: PBMCs or T cells enriched from blood (not recorded which). The CDR3 protein is CASSILSGNTIYF. Written as DNA, the CDR3 is TGTGCCAGTAGTATACTCTCTGGAAACACCATATATTTT.